The 3 T cell receptor beta chains in this list originate from one sample, sequenced in a study of shared clonotypes between healthy human individuals. Profiled with immunoSEQ multiplex PCR; TCRdb holds only in-frame clones, not every one. Among about 2.3 million clones listed, 80% to 95% were seen once. The sequencing input was naive CD4+ T cells from PBMCs. Subset described: CD45RA+ positively selected. These receptors all come from a man aged 18 to 35 in good health. Some clones in this sample may be carry-over from other donors' samples.

The chain links TRBV5-1 to TRBJ1-1; no clear D. The CDR3 is 17 amino acids. CDR1 is SGHRS, CDR2 YFSETQ, per germline. Trimming removed 4 bases from V and 3 bases from J, with 22 bases in between. CDR3 nucleotide sequence: TGCGCCAGCAGCCTACCCGGAGAGGGCCCGCGGGACACTGAAGCTTTCTTT. Translation gives CASSLPGEGPRDTEAFF.

This chain joins TRBV28 and TRBJ2-1; 7 nucleotides line up with TRBD2. The CDR3 spans 16 residues. J gave up 1 base and V 4 bases, and 7 bases lay outside the gene matches. CDR1 and CDR2 (germline): MDHEN, SYDVKM. The CDR3: CASSSTGTTSYNEQFF. The CDR3 DNA sequence: TGTGCCAGCAGTTCAACCGGGACTACGTCCTACAATGAGCAGTTCTTC.

The CDR3 coding sequence is TGTGCCAGCAGCCATGCACTCGACAGGGGAGGAAACTATGGCTACACCTTC. The encoded protein is CASSHALDRGGNYGYTF. V is TRBV9 and J is TRBJ1-2; 8 positions match TRBD1. With V trimmed by 4 bases and J by 2 bases, 13 bases remained unmatched. Germline values: CDR1 SGDLS, CDR2 YYNGEE. CDR3 size: 17 residues.